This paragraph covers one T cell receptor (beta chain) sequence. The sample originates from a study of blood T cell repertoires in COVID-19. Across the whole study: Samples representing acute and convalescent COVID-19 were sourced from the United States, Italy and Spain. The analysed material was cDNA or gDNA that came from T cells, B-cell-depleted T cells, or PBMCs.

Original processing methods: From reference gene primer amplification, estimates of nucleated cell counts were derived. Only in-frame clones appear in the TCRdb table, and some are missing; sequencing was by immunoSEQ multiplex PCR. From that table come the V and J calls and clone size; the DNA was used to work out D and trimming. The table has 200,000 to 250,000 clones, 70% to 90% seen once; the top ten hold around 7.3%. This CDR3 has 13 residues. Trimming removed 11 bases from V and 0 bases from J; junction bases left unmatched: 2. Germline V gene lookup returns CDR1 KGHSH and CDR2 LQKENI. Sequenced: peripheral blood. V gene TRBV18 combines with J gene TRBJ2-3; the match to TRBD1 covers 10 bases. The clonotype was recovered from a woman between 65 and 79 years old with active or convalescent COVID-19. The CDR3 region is CAGGQGSTDTQYF. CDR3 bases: TGTGCCGGGGGACAGGGGAGCACAGATACGCAGTATTTT.